These 9 T cell receptor beta chains originate from one sample sequenced in a study of blood T cells in healthy people across ages. A second roughly 6 to 12 cycle PCR used barcoded and J-beta primers. Via MiXCR, TCRdb re-called the 5' RACE reads, giving one row per CDR3 protein. The sample has hundreds of thousands of distinct CDR3 sequences; 40% to 45% are singletons. What was sequenced was blood. These TCRs come from a woman in her sixties in good health.

The CDR3 DNA is TGTGCCAGCAGCAAAGCTGGCAGGGGGCGCGTAAACGAAAAACTGTTTTTT. Its translation: CASSKAGRGRVNEKLFF. This chain connects TRBV21-1 to TRBJ1-4; TRBD1, the table's D call, lacks a check against the DNA. TRBV21-1 is noted as a pseudogene. The CDR3 is made up of 17 amino acids.

This chain links TRBV20-1 with TRBJ2-3, with 8 bases identical to TRBD2. V was clipped by 0 bases and J by 3 bases; unmatched bases: 5. CDR1 is DFQATT and CDR2 is SNEGSKA in the germline V gene (reference sequence). The CDR3 is 15 amino acids. The CDR3 protein is CSARDRLAGTDTQYF. CDR3 nucleotides: TGCAGTGCTAGAGATCGGCTAGCGGGTACAGATACGCAGTATTTT.

This rearrangement joins TRBV6-2 or TRBV6-3 to TRBJ2-3, with D perhaps matching TRBD1 (6 bases). The V end was cut by 3 bases, the J end by 10 bases, with 17 bases between. This CDR3 contains 14 residues. The germline CDR1 and CDR2 sequences are MNHEY and SVGEGT. CDR3 coding DNA: TGTGCCAGCAGTTATGGGCAGGGCAGGGGCCCGCAGTATTTT. Amino acids: CASSYGQGRGPQYF.

Ten or more counts support this clonotype. J is TRBJ2-5 and V is TRBV5-1; TRBD2 matches at 8 bases. The length of the CDR3 is 15 residues. CDR1 SGHRS and CDR2 YFSETQ come from the germline V gene. J lost 1 base, V lost 1 base, and 3 bases had no gene match. The chain's CDR3 is CASSLSSGVQETQYF. The CDR3 coding sequence is TGCGCCAGCAGCTTGAGTAGCGGGGTCCAAGAGACCCAGTACTTC.

This clonotype was picked up a small number of times. The chain is built from TRBV9 and TRBJ2-4; D call uncertain. The CDR3 has 15 residues. The germline gives CDR1 SGDLS, CDR2 YYNGEE. The V gene lost 1 base and the J gene lost 0 bases, with 8 bases spanning the gap. CDR3 sequence (DNA): TGTGCCAGCAGCGTAATGGGGTCAGCCAAAAACATTCAGTACTTC. Its translation: CASSVMGSAKNIQYF.

This clonotype was recorded once. J is TRBJ2-7 and V is TRBV20-1; weak D call: TRBD1 (6 bases). The J call may be in error: the DNA end matches TRBJ2-4 better. In germline, CDR1 is DFQATT, CDR2 SNEGSKA (reference sequence). The CDR3 runs 14 residues. Here the CDR3 DNA reads TGCAGTGCTACGATTGGGGGCGTTAAGGGCATTCAGTACTTC. It is translated as CSATIGGVKGIQYF.

This clonotype was detected only a few times. This rearrangement joins TRBV5-1 to TRBJ2-3; D gene uncertain. The V gene lost 0 bases and the J gene lost 4 bases, with 6 bases spanning the gap. The CDR3 has 13 residues. Looked up from germline, CDR1 is SGHRS and CDR2 is YFSETQ. As DNA, the CDR3 is TGCGCCAGCAGCTTGGAAAACCCAGATACGCAGTATTTT. Encoded protein: CASSLENPDTQYF.

The J gene is TRBJ1-2, the V gene TRBV6-6; D gene unclear. This CDR3 has 14 residues. Germline V gene sequence: CDR1 MNHNY, CDR2 SVGAGI (reference sequence). The V end was cut by 2 bases, the J end by 7 bases, with 14 bases between. The CDR3 region has the DNA TGTGCCAGCAGTTACACCACATTAGAAGCTGGCTACACCTTC. Its protein is CASSYTTLEAGYTF.

This clonotype was observed a few times. The chain combines TRBV20-1 with TRBJ2-1, with TRBD2 as a possible D gene (5 bases). Trimming removed 3 bases at V and 9 bases at J, with 15 bases between. Germline V gene sequence: CDR1 DFQATT, CDR2 SNEGSKA (reference sequence). This CDR3 is 13 amino acids long. CDR3 amino acids: CSASSLVLSEQFF. The DNA of the CDR3 is TGCAGTGCTAGTTCACTAGTTCTCAGTGAGCAGTTCTTC.